This TCR beta chain was documented in a study of blood T cells in healthy people across ages. They isolated at least 6.5 million PBMCs from each sample. The amount of total RNA extracted per sample was at least 5.5 micrograms. CDR3 length: 13 residues. Trimming stripped 6 bases from V and 11 bases from J, with 18 bases between. PCR was performed a second time for 7 to 11 cycles using a sample-barcoded 5' primer and a J-beta primer mix. The template-switch adaptor, which had 12 random nucleotides, put a tag on each cDNA molecule. Every sample produced at least 2.5 million CDR3-containing paired-end reads. In TCRdb, the 5' RACE reads were re-called with MiXCR into one record per CDR3 protein. The sample shows 850,000 to 1,100,000 distinct CDR3 sequences, more than 30% of them seen only once.

The sample was blood. The clonotype comes from a man aged 18 to 29 in good health. The gene calls are TRBV12-3 or TRBV12-4 and TRBJ2-3; D tentatively reads TRBD1 or TRBD2 (5 bases each). The chain's CDR3 is CASRGPSTDVQYF. CDR3 sequence (DNA): TGTGCCAGCAGGGGACCAAGCACAGATGTGCAGTATTTT.